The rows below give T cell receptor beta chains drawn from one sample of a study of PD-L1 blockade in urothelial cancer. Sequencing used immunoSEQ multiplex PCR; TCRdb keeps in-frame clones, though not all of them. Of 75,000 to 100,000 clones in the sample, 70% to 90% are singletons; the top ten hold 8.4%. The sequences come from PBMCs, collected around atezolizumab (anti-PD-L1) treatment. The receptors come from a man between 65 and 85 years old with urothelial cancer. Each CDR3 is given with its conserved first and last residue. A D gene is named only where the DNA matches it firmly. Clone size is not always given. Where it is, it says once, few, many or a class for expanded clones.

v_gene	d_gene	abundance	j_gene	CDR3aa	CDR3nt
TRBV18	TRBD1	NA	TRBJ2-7	CASSGGQESYEQYF	TGTGCCAGCTCAGGAGGACAGGAGTCCTACGAGCAGTACTTC
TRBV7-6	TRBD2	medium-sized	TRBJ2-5	CASSTRLAEPSQETQYF	TGTGCCAGCAGCACTCGACTAGCGGAGCCCTCCCAAGAGACCCAGTACTTC
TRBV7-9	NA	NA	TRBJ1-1	CASSLGAGETEAFF	TGTGCCAGCAGCTTAGGGGCAGGGGAGACTGAAGCTTTCTTT
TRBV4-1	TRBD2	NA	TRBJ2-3	CASSQARLAATDTQYF	TGCGCCAGCAGCCAAGCGAGACTAGCGGCCACAGATACGCAGTATTTT
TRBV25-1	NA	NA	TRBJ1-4	CASSRGNEKLFF	TGTGCCAGCAGTAGAGGTAATGAAAAACTGTTTTTT
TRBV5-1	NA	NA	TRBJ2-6	CASSRTGSGANVLTF	TGCGCCAGCAGCCGCACAGGGTCTGGGGCCAACGTCCTGACTTTC
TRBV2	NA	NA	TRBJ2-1	CASSLNQGYEQFF	TGTGCCAGCAGTTTAAACCAGGGCTATGAGCAGTTCTTC
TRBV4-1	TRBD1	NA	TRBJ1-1	CASSQRGMVRDRDIGAFF	TGCGCCAGCAGCCAAAGAGGTATGGTCCGGGACAGGGACATAGGAGCTTTCTTT
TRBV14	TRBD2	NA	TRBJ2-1	CASSQDSSSGREQFF	TGTGCCAGCAGCCAAGATTCGTCTAGCGGGAGGGAGCAGTTCTTC
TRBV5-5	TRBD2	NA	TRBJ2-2	CASSPKRGLGTGELFF	TGTGCCAGCAGCCCTAAGCGGGGCCTAGGGACCGGGGAGCTGTTTTTT
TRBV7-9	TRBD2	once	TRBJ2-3	CASSIGTSATDTQYF	TGTGCCAGCAGCATAGGGACTAGCGCCACAGATACGCAGTATTTT
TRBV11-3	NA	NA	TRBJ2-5	CASSLGQKETQYF	TGTGCCAGCAGCTTAGGGCAGAAAGAGACCCAGTACTTC
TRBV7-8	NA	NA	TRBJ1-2	CASSLGDNPIYGYTF	TGTGCCAGCAGCTTAGGGGACAACCCCATCTATGGCTACACCTTC
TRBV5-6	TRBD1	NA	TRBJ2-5	CASSLTGVETQYF	TGTGCCAGCAGCTTAACAGGGGTAGAGACCCAGTACTTC
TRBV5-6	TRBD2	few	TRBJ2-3	CATSLRLASSTDTQYF	TGTGCCACTAGCCTCCGACTAGCCTCTAGCACAGATACGCAGTATTTT
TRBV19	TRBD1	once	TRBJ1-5	CASNPTGGFFRNQPQHF	TGTGCCAGTAATCCTACAGGGGGCTTTTTTCGCAATCAGCCCCAGCATTTT
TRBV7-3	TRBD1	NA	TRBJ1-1	CASSQTGGRTEAFF	TGTGCCAGCAGCCAGACAGGGGGCCGGACTGAAGCTTTCTTT
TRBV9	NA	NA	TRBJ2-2	CASSVEDSGLAGELFF	TGTGCCAGCAGCGTAGAGGACAGTGGACTCGCCGGGGAGCTGTTTTTT
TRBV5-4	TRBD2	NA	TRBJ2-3	CASSLGLARGDTQYF	TGTGCCAGCAGCTTGGGACTAGCGCGGGGCGATACGCAGTATTTT
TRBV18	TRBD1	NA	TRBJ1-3	CASSPRDRGRTSGNTIYF	TGTGCCAGCTCACCGCGAGACAGGGGGCGAACGTCTGGAAACACCATATATTTT
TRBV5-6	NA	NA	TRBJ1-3	CASSLSFVLGRSGNTIYF	TGTGCCAGCAGCTTGTCTTTCGTACTAGGGCGGTCAGGAAACACCATATATTTT
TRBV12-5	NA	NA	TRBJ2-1	CASGLRSTEDRNEQFF	TGTGCTAGTGGTTTGAGGTCCACCGAGGATCGGAATGAGCAGTTCTTC
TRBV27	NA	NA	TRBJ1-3	CASSFSRGGPGNTIYF	TGTGCCAGCAGTTTTAGTCGGGGGGGCCCTGGAAACACCATATATTTT
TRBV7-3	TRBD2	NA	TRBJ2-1	CASSTHGAGVGNEQFF	TGTGCCAGCAGCACCCATGGGGCGGGAGTGGGCAATGAGCAGTTCTTC
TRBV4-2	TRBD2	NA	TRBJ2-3	CASSQDWTSGGAVTDTQYF	TGTGCCAGCAGCCAAGATTGGACTAGCGGGGGGGCCGTCACAGATACGCAGTATTTT
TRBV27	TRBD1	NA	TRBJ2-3	CASSPGQGRPDTQYF	TGTGCCAGCAGCCCTGGACAGGGAAGACCAGATACGCAGTATTTT
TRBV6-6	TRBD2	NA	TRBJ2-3	CASSTGTSYRTDTQYF	TGTGCCAGCAGTACCGGGACTAGCTACCGCACAGATACGCAGTATTTT
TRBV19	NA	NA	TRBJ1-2	CASTVLGSGYTF	TGTGCCAGTACCGTCCTTGGTAGTGGCTACACCTTC
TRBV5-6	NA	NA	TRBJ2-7	CASSHRESYEQYF	TGTGCCAGCAGCCACAGGGAGAGTTACGAGCAGTACTTC